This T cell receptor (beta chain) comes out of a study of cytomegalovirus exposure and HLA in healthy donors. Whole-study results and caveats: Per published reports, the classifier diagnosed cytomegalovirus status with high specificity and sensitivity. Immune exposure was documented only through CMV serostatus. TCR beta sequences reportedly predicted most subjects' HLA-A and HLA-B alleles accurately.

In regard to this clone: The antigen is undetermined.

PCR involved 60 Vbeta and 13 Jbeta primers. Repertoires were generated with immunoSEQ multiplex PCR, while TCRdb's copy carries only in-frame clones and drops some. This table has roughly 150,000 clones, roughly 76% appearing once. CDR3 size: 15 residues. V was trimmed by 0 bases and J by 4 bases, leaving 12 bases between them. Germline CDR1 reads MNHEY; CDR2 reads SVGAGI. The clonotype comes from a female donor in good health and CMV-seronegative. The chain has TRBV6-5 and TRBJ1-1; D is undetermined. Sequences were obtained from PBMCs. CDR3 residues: CASSYSMGTSTEAFF. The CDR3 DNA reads TGTGCCAGCAGTTACTCGATGGGCACGAGCACTGAAGCTTTCTTT.